The 31 T cell receptor beta chains below come from one sample, sequenced in a study of T cell responses to AZD1222 COVID-19 vaccine. Sequencing used immunoSEQ multiplex PCR; TCRdb keeps in-frame clones, though not all of them. This sample has about 130,000 clones; 85% to 90% occur once, and the top ten carry under 25%. Sequenced here: peripheral blood, sampled on day 0 of AZD1222 vaccination. The receptor set was obtained from an adult in good health.

The chain combines TRBV4-2 with TRBJ1-2; D unresolved. Trimming took off 0 bases at V and 2 bases at J, with 13 bases between the two ends. CDR3 length equals 16 residues. From germline, CDR1 is LGHNA and CDR2 YNFKEQ. The CDR3 region has the DNA TGTGCCAGCAGCCAAGACGATGGAAAGGAAAACTATGGCTACACCTTC. It is translated as CASSQDDGKENYGYTF.

J is TRBJ1-2 and V is TRBV11-2, with a weak D call TRBD1 (6 bases). This CDR3 contains 15 residues. The germline CDR1 and CDR2 sequences are SGHAT and FQNNGV. V lost 5 bases, J lost 1 base, and 14 bases lay in between. The CDR3 region has the DNA TGTGCCAGCAGCGCAATCCGGGACATTAACTATGGCTACACCTTC. It is translated as CASSAIRDINYGYTF.

The gene calls are TRBV2 and TRBJ2-7, with D perhaps matching TRBD1 (6 bases). From germline, CDR1 is SNHLY and CDR2 FYNNEI. Trimming cost V 4 bases and J 3 bases, with 10 bases left between them. CDR3 size: 13 residues. The CDR3 sequence is CASSVGHDYEQYF. The CDR3 bases are TGTGCCAGCAGTGTGGGACACGACTACGAGCAGTACTTC.

This clone was observed a handful of times. This chain uses TRBV5-4 with TRBJ2-3, with TRBD1 matching over 10 bases. The germline V gene has CDR1 SGHNT and CDR2 YYREEE (reference sequence). CDR3 size: 14 residues. J lost 6 bases, V lost 0 bases, and 1 base had no gene match. The CDR3 spells CASSLGTGGDTQYF. In DNA form, the CDR3 reads TGTGCCAGCAGCTTGGGGACAGGGGGGGATACGCAGTATTTT.

The CDR3 loop reads CASSLGRGWNEQFF. The CDR3 nucleotides read TGTGCCAGCAGCTTAGGGCGGGGGTGGAATGAGCAGTTCTTC. The genes are TRBV7-2 and TRBJ2-1; 7 positions agree with TRBD2. CDR1 is SGHTA and CDR2 is FQGNSA in the germline V gene. The CDR3 extends over 14 amino acids. The J segment lost 7 bases and the V segment lost 1 base, leaving 4 bases of the junction unmatched.

The CDR3 bases are TGTGCCAGCAGCCGACTAGCGGGGACTGGGTACTTCTTC. Amino acids: CASSRLAGTGYFF. J is TRBJ2-1 and V is TRBV5-6; 11 bases align to TRBD2. The CDR3 runs to 13 residues. Trimming cost V 4 bases and J 16 bases; bases outside gene matches: 10. Germline loops: CDR1 SGHDT, CDR2 YYEEEE. Filled out from reference TRBV5-6 and TRBJ2-1, the complete variable domain reads DAGVTQSPTHLIKTRGQQVTLRCSPKSGHDTVSWYQQALGQGPQFIFQYYEEEERQRGNFPDRFSGHQFPNYSSELNVNALLLGDSALYLCASSRLAGTGYFFGPGTRLTVL.

About this clone: One junction end does not reproduce the germline sequence, and a read error may be involved. This chain joins TRBV5-1 and TRBJ1-3, with D maybe TRBD1 (5 bases). CDR3 length equals 15 residues. Germline CDR1 and CDR2: SGHRS and YFSETQ. Here the CDR3 reads CASTLDGGARNTIYF. CDR3 nucleotide sequence: TGCGCCAGCACCTTGGATGGAGGGGCTCGAAACACCATATATTTT.

For the CDR3, the DNA is TGTGCCAGCTCACCCGGTCTGGGGAGCAATCAGCCCCAGCATTTT. This codes for CASSPGLGSNQPQHF. The chain recombines TRBV18 with TRBJ1-5; no reliable D call. V was shortened by 3 bases and J by 1 base, with 10 bases between the two germline ends. Germline V gene data show CDR1 as KGHSH and CDR2 as LQKENI. This CDR3 contains 15 residues.

The chain has TRBV7-2 and TRBJ1-1, with D unresolved. Germline V gene lookup returns CDR1 SGHTA and CDR2 FQGNSA. V gave up 3 bases and J gave up 10 bases, with 12 bases separating them. The CDR3 is made up of 12 amino acids. The CDR3 protein is CASSFRPPGAFF. CDR3 DNA: TGTGCCAGCAGCTTTCGTCCTCCGGGAGCTTTCTTT.

The chain employs TRBV7-8 and TRBJ2-7, with 9 nucleotides matching TRBD1. The germline V gene has CDR1 SGHVS and CDR2 FQNEAQ. The J segment lost 2 bases and the V segment lost 4 bases, leaving 6 bases of the junction unmatched. The CDR3 length is 15 residues. CDR3: CASSSRTGAPYEQYF. CDR3 DNA: TGTGCCAGCAGCTCCCGGACAGGGGCCCCCTACGAGCAGTACTTC.

V gene TRBV6-5 combines with J gene TRBJ2-1; 7 positions agree with TRBD1. The CDR3 loop spans 13 amino acids. From germline, CDR1 is MNHEY and CDR2 SVGAGI. V shed 5 bases, J shed 10 bases, and the junction held 8 bases outside the gene matches. CDR3 protein: CASSLQGYGEQFF. For the CDR3, the DNA is TGTGCCAGCAGTCTACAGGGGTACGGGGAGCAGTTCTTC.

The chain employs TRBV7-3 and TRBJ2-1, with TRBD2 matching 9 bases. The V gene's germline CDR1 is SGHTA and CDR2 FQGTGA. V lost 5 bases to trimming and J lost 4 bases; unmatched junction nucleotides: 6. CDR3 size: 15 residues. The CDR3 reads CASSPLAGAYNEQFF. Written as DNA, the CDR3 is TGTGCCAGCAGCCCGTTAGCGGGGGCATACAATGAGCAGTTCTTC.

The rearrangement joins TRBV27 to TRBJ1-6; tentative D call: TRBD1 (6 bases). CDR1 MNHEY and CDR2 SMNVEV come from the germline V gene (reference sequence). The V gene lost 6 bases and the J gene lost 9 bases, with 9 bases spanning the gap. The CDR3 runs to 12 residues. CDR3 sequence (DNA): TGTGCCAGCAGGATACAGGGTTCACCCCTCCACTTT. This gives the protein CASRIQGSPLHF.

The chain recombines TRBV4-1 with TRBJ2-7, with D unresolved. The germline V and J ends were trimmed by 1 base and 0 bases, with 7 bases remaining between them. The CDR3 totals 14 residues. The germline CDR1 and CDR2 sequences are MGHRA and YSYEKL. The CDR3, as DNA: TGCGCCAGCAGCCAAGTGATGGACTCCTACGAGCAGTACTTC. Its protein product is CASSQVMDSYEQYF.

On this clone: A read error may produce the germline difference seen at one junction end. The CDR3 reads CASSRGRMVF. DNA of the CDR3: TGTGCCAGCAGTCGTGGCCGGATGGTCTTC. This chain links TRBV6-2 or TRBV6-3 with TRBJ2-1; D unresolved. The CDR3 contains 10 residues. The germline V gene encodes CDR1 MNHEY and CDR2 SVGEGT.

The V gene is TRBV14, the J gene TRBJ2-2; unclear D gene. Trimming left V 1 base short and J 6 bases short, with 15 bases between. The CDR3 consists of 16 residues. Looked up from germline, CDR1 is SGHDN and CDR2 is FVKESK. CDR3 sequence (DNA): TGTGCCAGCAGCCAAGTGATGGGGTTTCTGTCCGGGGAGCTGTTTTTT. Residues: CASSQVMGFLSGELFF.

The chain links TRBV3-1 (or the pseudogene TRBV3-2) to TRBJ2-5, with 8 bases matching TRBD2. J lost 4 bases, V lost 3 bases, and 7 bases had no gene match. Germline CDR1 reads LGHDT; CDR2 reads YNNKEL (reference sequence). The length of the CDR3 is 15 residues. This CDR3 reads CASSQRGARGETQYF. For the CDR3, the DNA is TGTGCCAGCAGCCAGCGGGGGGCACGGGGAGAGACCCAGTACTTC.

V usage is TRBV13 and J usage is TRBJ1-5; TRBD1 is a possible D gene (5 bases). The CDR3 length is 13 residues. V was trimmed by 5 bases and J by 6 bases, leaving 11 bases between them. The V gene's germline CDR1 is PRHDT and CDR2 FYEKMQ (reference sequence). CDR3 loop: CASSPRGAQPQHF. In nucleotides, the CDR3 is TGTGCCAGCAGCCCTAGAGGGGCTCAGCCCCAGCATTTT.

This sequence joins TRBV12-3 or TRBV12-4 and TRBJ1-2; perhaps TRBD1 as D (5 bases). This CDR3 is built from 11 residues. Trimming removed 4 bases at V and 8 bases at J, with 8 bases between. CDR3 DNA sequence: TGTGCCAGCAGTTCAGGGTTAGGCTACACCTTC. This translates into CASSSGLGYTF.

This chain connects TRBV27 to TRBJ2-1; unclear D gene. Trimming removed 3 bases at V and 4 bases at J, with 7 bases between. Looked up from germline, CDR1 is MNHEY and CDR2 is SMNVEV (reference sequence). CDR3 size: 13 residues. This CDR3 is CASSFVDYNEQFF. CDR3 coding DNA: TGTGCCAGCAGTTTCGTGGATTACAATGAGCAGTTCTTC.

The chain uses TRBV29-1 and TRBJ1-1; 7 bases line up with TRBD1. CDR3 length equals 13 residues. V trimming: 6 bases; J trimming: 2 bases; junction bases outside the gene matches: 6. Germline CDR1 is SQVTM and CDR2 is ANQGSEA. This CDR3 is CSVLTGFNTEAFF. DNA for the CDR3: TGCAGCGTACTGACAGGGTTTAACACTGAAGCTTTCTTT.

The chain joins TRBV6-2 or TRBV6-3 to TRBJ1-1; the D is unclear. This CDR3 comprises 12 residues. Germline values: CDR1 MNHEY, CDR2 SVGEGT. The ends were cut back, 2 bases at V and 5 bases at J, with 6 bases in the middle. The CDR3 sequence is CASSYGVTEAFF. The DNA for the CDR3 is TGTGCCAGCAGTTACGGGGTAACTGAAGCTTTCTTT.

This clone has only one observation. The V and J genes are TRBV28 and TRBJ1-5, with D unclear. V was cut by 7 bases and J by 1 base, with 11 bases left in between. Germline CDR1 reads MDHEN; CDR2 reads SYDVKM. CDR3 length: 14 amino acids. In nucleotides, the CDR3 is TGTGCCAGCAAGGTAGGGTGGAGCAATCAGCCCCAGCATTTT. Encoded protein: CASKVGWSNQPQHF.

Here the CDR3 reads CASSAGTPNTEAFF. The CDR3 bases are TGTGCCAGCAGCGCTGGGACCCCGAACACTGAAGCTTTCTTT. This chain links TRBV11-2 with TRBJ1-1, with D perhaps TRBD1 (5 bases). Germline V gives CDR1 SGHAT, CDR2 FQNNGV. The V gene lost 5 bases and the J gene lost 1 base, with 11 bases spanning the gap. The CDR3 is 14 amino acids. The full variable domain, in which reference TRBV11-2 and TRBJ1-1 provide the parts outside the CDR3, is EAGVAQSPRYKIIEKRQSVAFWCNPISGHATLYWYQQILGQGPKLLIQFQNNGVVDDSQLPKDRFSAERLKGVDSTLKIQPAKLEDSAVYLCASSAGTPNTEAFFGQGTRLTVV.

This sequence joins TRBV7-2 and TRBJ1-3, with a possible D match to TRBD1 (5 bases). V lost 5 bases and J 4 bases, leaving 15 bases between the germline ends. The CDR3 consists of 15 residues. The germline V gene encodes CDR1 SGHTA and CDR2 FQGNSA. DNA of the CDR3: TGTGCCAGCAGCCCCGAAGTGACAGCCGGAAACACCATATATTTT. Translating it yields CASSPEVTAGNTIYF.

In the case of this clone: A read error may account for a junction end that differs from germline. The chain links TRBV5-1 to TRBJ2-5; 8 bases match TRBD2. CDR3 size: 14 residues. Germline-derived CDR1 and CDR2 are SGHRS and YFSETQ. The CDR3 region has the DNA TGCGCCAGCAGCTTATCAGCGGGAGCAGAGACTCAGTACTTC. Protein: CASSLSAGAETQYF.

The chain joins TRBV4-2 to TRBJ1-5; unclear D gene. Germline CDR1 and CDR2: LGHNA and YNFKEQ. V was clipped by 11 bases and J by 11 bases, with 7 bases between them. The CDR3 is 8 amino acids. CDR3 coding DNA: TGTGCCTTGGGGTCCCAGCATTTT. It yields the protein CALGSQHF.

V and J are TRBV5-6 and TRBJ1-2; a weak D match, TRBD1 (6 bases). The V end was cut by 4 bases, the J end by 2 bases, with 24 bases between. This CDR3 spans 18 amino acids. Germline CDR1 SGHDT, CDR2 YYEEEE. The chain's CDR3 is CASSPRTEEVFLNYGYTF. CDR3 coding DNA: TGTGCCAGCAGCCCACGGACAGAGGAGGTCTTCCTCAACTATGGCTACACCTTC.

This chain joins TRBV7-2 and TRBJ1-3, with TRBD1 matching over 7 bases. Germline loops: CDR1 SGHTA, CDR2 FQGNSA. This CDR3 has 17 residues. V lost 5 bases, J lost 0 bases, and 10 bases stayed unmatched. Written as DNA, the CDR3 is TGTGCCAGCAGCCCCCAGACAGGGCCCAGCTCTGGAAACACCATATATTTT. It yields the protein CASSPQTGPSSGNTIYF.

This clone was seen just once. The rearrangement uses TRBV14 and TRBJ2-3; 8 nucleotides agree with TRBD2. Germline V gives CDR1 SGHDN, CDR2 FVKESK. J lost 1 base, V lost 4 bases, and 4 bases had no gene match. The CDR3 contains 15 residues. The CDR3 reads CASSRYSGGTDTQYF. DNA of the CDR3: TGTGCCAGCAGCCGGTATAGCGGGGGCACAGATACGCAGTATTTT.

The gene calls are TRBV7-9 and TRBJ1-2, with TRBD1 matching over 7 bases. From germline, CDR1 is SEHNR and CDR2 FQNEAQ (reference sequence). With V trimmed by 5 bases and J by 8 bases, 8 bases remained unmatched. This CDR3 contains 13 residues. CDR3 amino acids: CASSETGYQGYTF. For the CDR3, the DNA is TGTGCCAGCAGCGAGACAGGGTACCAGGGCTACACCTTC.